This TCR beta chain stems from a study of T cell responses to AZD1222 COVID-19 vaccine. Whole-study findings and limits: Possibly, clonal diversity was underestimated; donors were largely white British and included more females.

Generated by immunoSEQ multiplex PCR, the TCRdb table keeps only in-frame clones and is missing some. The sample comprises 60,000 to 80,000 clones, roughly 90% of which are singletons, and roughly 5% rests with the top ten. This clone is labeled as medium-sized. Its antigen remains unknown. The CDR3 is made up of 11 amino acids. Germline CDR1 and CDR2: SGHRS and YFSETQ. Trimming pared 3 bases from V and 10 bases from J, leaving 10 bases between. The V gene is TRBV5-1, the J gene TRBJ1-1, with D possibly matching TRBD1 (5 bases). The TCR sequence derives from an adult in good health. This sample comprised peripheral blood, obtained on day 0 of AZD1222 vaccination. CDR3 sequence: CASSYGQRAFF. Here the CDR3 DNA reads TGCGCCAGCAGCTACGGACAACGAGCTTTCTTT.